A selection of T cell receptor beta chains follows, all from one sample in a study of shared clonotypes between healthy human individuals. Libraries were prepared by immunoSEQ multiplex PCR; TCRdb keeps only in-frame clonotypes and omits some of them. The sample lists fewer than 150,000 clones; approximately 70% were seen once. The sequencing input was memory CD8+ T cells sorted from blood. The receptors derive from a young woman in good health. CDR3s include the opening cysteine and the closing phenylalanine or tryptophan. D genes are given only for firm matches. Rows may omit the clone size; those that give it use once, few, many or a size class.

clone_size,d_call,v_call,j_call,cdr3_nt,cdr3_aa
.,TRBD2,TRBV19,TRBJ2-1,TGTGCCAGTAGTATAGGTGGCGGGAGCAATGAGCAGTTCTTC,CASSIGGGSNEQFF
.,.,TRBV5-5,TRBJ2-5,TGTGCCAGCAGCTCAAGGGAGACCCAGTACTTC,CASSSRETQYF
once,.,TRBV27,TRBJ1-2,TGTGCCAGCAGTTTAGGTCCTTCCTATGGCTACACCTTC,CASSLGPSYGYTF
.,.,TRBV25-1,TRBJ1-4,TGTGCCAGCAGTGAATATAGGACAGTTAATGAAAAACTGTTTTTT,CASSEYRTVNEKLFF
.,TRBD2,TRBV7-8,TRBJ2-1,TGTGCCAGCAGCGAGCGGGAGGGCCTAAATGAGCAGTTCTTC,CASSEREGLNEQFF
once,.,TRBV2,TRBJ2-3,TGTGCCAGCACCGAAGGATGGAGGCTGCGGAGCACAGATACGCAGTATTTT,CASTEGWRLRSTDTQYF
.,.,TRBV27,TRBJ2-7,TGTGCCAGCAGTTTAAAGGGTTCCTACTACGAGCAGTACTTC,CASSLKGSYYEQYF
few,TRBD2,TRBV4-1,TRBJ2-7,TGCGCCAGCAGCCAAGGGGGCGGGAGGCTGTACGAGCAGTACTTC,CASSQGGGRLYEQYF
.,.,TRBV5-4,TRBJ2-3,TGTGCCAGCAGCTTGTCGACAGATACGCAGTATTTT,CASSLSTDTQYF
few,.,TRBV27,TRBJ2-7,TGTGCCAGCAGCCGCGGACGGATCTACGAGCAGTACTTC,CASSRGRIYEQYF
few,.,TRBV19,TRBJ2-1,TGTGCCAGTAGTAAAACCGGGACCTGGCTTGAGCAGTTCTTC,CASSKTGTWLEQFF
.,TRBD1,TRBV2,TRBJ1-1,TGTGCCAGCACCCCGGAGGGACAGGGGGCTTCTGAAGCTTTCTTT,CASTPEGQGASEAFF
many,.,TRBV7-8,TRBJ1-2,TGTGCCAGCACCAACCTGGTCGGAGCAGAGACGTACTATGGCTACACCTTC,CASTNLVGAETYYGYTF
.,.,TRBV7-9,TRBJ2-5,TGTGCCAGCAGCACTAATTGGGGGGCGACCTTCTACCAAGAGACCCAGTACTTC,CASSTNWGATFYQETQYF
once,.,TRBV7-2,TRBJ2-7,TGTGCCAGCAGCTTAGCTGCACAACCAAGCTCCTACGAGCAGTACTTC,CASSLAAQPSSYEQYF
.,TRBD1,TRBV5-1,TRBJ2-7,TGCGCCAGCAGCTGGAGGGACAGGGTTTGGTGGCACGAGCAGTACTTC,CASSWRDRVWWHEQYF
once,TRBD2,TRBV6-7,TRBJ2-7,TGTGCCAGCAGCCATCTTCCTAGCGGAGCCTACGAGCAGTACTTC,CASSHLPSGAYEQYF
.,.,TRBV4-1,TRBJ2-1,TGCGCCAGCAGCAGGTCTGGGGATTACAATGAGCAGTTCTTC,CASSRSGDYNEQFF
.,TRBD1,TRBV28,TRBJ1-5,TGTGCCAGCAGTGCGAACTACCGGGACAGGGTGTATGAGGGCAATCAGCCCCAGCATTTT,CASSANYRDRVYEGNQPQHF
.,TRBD1,TRBV28,TRBJ2-7,TGTGCCAGCAGTTTCCTTATAAGCATTGGGACAGGGTCATCCTACGAGCAGTACTTC,CASSFLISIGTGSSYEQYF
.,TRBD1,TRBV6-1,TRBJ2-1,TGTGCCAGCAGTGACAGGACAGGGTACAATGAGCAGTTCTTC,CASSDRTGYNEQFF
.,TRBD1,TRBV28,TRBJ2-1,TGTGCCAGCAGTTTCCCGACAGGGCTCTACAATGAGCAGTTCTTC,CASSFPTGLYNEQFF
once,.,TRBV9,TRBJ2-7,TGTGCCAGCAGCGTTGACGGGGCATCCTACGAGCAGTACTTC,CASSVDGASYEQYF
once,.,TRBV18,TRBJ2-3,TGTGCCAGCTCACCTAGCACAGATACGCAGTATTTT,CASSPSTDTQYF
.,TRBD1,TRBV5-6,TRBJ1-5,TGTGCCAGCAGCTCCGCCGGGACAGGCACTAATCAGCCCCAGCATTTT,CASSSAGTGTNQPQHF
.,.,TRBV1,TRBJ1-6,TGCACCAGCAGCCAAGAGGAACAGGGTGGGTCACCCCTCCACTTT,CTSSQEEQGGSPLHF
few,.,TRBV6-6,TRBJ2-3,TGTGCCAGCAGTCTCTACAGGGGGGGAACAGATACGCAGTATTTT,CASSLYRGGTDTQYF
.,.,TRBV27,TRBJ2-7,TGTGCCAGCTCTTGCTTTTACGAGCAGTACTTC,CASSCFYEQYF
.,.,TRBV19,TRBJ2-7,TGTGCCAGTAGTATCGTCGCTAGCTCCTACGAGCAGTACTTC,CASSIVASSYEQYF
many,TRBD1,TRBV19,TRBJ2-7,TGTGCCAGTTGTCCCGGGACAGGGTACGAGCAGTACTTC,CASCPGTGYEQYF
many,TRBD2,TRBV2,TRBJ2-3,TGTGCCACCTCGGGGACTAGCGGGAGAGTAGATACGCAGTATTTT,CATSGTSGRVDTQYF
few,TRBD1,TRBV7-8,TRBJ1-5,TGTGCCAGCAGCAAGGACAGGGGGCCCAGTCAGCCCCAGCATTTT,CASSKDRGPSQPQHF
.,.,TRBV7-8,TRBJ2-2,TGTGCCAGCAGCTTAGTCTGCAACCCGAACACCGGGGAGCTGTTTTTT,CASSLVCNPNTGELFF